The present T cell receptor (beta chain) was sequenced within a study of shared clonotypes between healthy human individuals. Data came from immunoSEQ multiplex PCR; TCRdb stores just in-frame clones and leaves some out. This table holds about 340,000 clones, more than 60% found once. Trimming cost V 6 bases and J 2 bases, with 17 bases left between them. Germline V gene lookup returns CDR1 SGHTA and CDR2 FQGNSA. The CDR3 is 16 amino acids. J is TRBJ2-1 and V is TRBV7-2; D may be TRBD2 (6 bases). Sequencing used memory CD4+ T cells sorted from blood. Subset specified: CD45RA-negative fraction. The sequence came from a man between 25 and 39 years old in good health. The DNA of the CDR3 is TGTGCCAGCAGTATCGGCGGGACTCGTACCTACAATGAGCAGTTCTTC. Its translation is CASSIGGTRTYNEQFF.